The T cell receptor (beta chain) under discussion was sequenced for a study of T cell responses to AZD1222 COVID-19 vaccine. Study-level results: Females outnumbered males among donors, who were mostly white British; clonal diversity was possibly underestimated.

TCRdb's table, derived via immunoSEQ multiplex PCR, lists solely in-frame clones and lacks some. The data contain some 180,000 clones, approximately 94% of them singletons. About this clone itself: Antigen specificity is unknown.

Trimming at V came to 7 bases and at J to 4 bases, leaving 9 bases not matched to a gene. The CDR3 sequence is 15 residues long. Germline-derived CDR1 and CDR2 are SGHAT and FQNNGV. The chain employs TRBV11-2 and TRBJ2-5; 10 nucleotides align to TRBD2. This clonotype originated in an adult who received the AZD1222 COVID-19 vaccine. Sequenced here: peripheral blood, sampled 28 days after the second AZD1222 dose. In DNA form, the CDR3 reads TGTGCCAGCATGGGAAGCGGGAGGGCCTTAGAGACCCAGTACTTC. This sequence encodes CASMGSGRALETQYF.